The T cell receptor beta chain under discussion was sequenced for a study of CD8 T cells in ankylosing spondylitis. Libraries for TCR beta were made by quantitative 5'-RACE with molecular barcodes. MiXCR, run by TCRdb on the 5' RACE reads, gives a single entry per CDR3 protein. The profile shows some 130,000 distinct CDR3 sequences, roughly 7.7% of them singletons. Study results and caveats: Several of the motif variants were reported before in synovial fluid and blood from reactive arthritis. The clones that were linked to disease were reported to be significantly enriched in matched synovial fluid samples from ankylosing spondylitis patients.

On this clonotype itself: What it binds is not known.

In germline, CDR1 is DFQATT, CDR2 SNEGSKA (reference sequence). This CDR3 spans 14 amino acids. V gave up 0 bases and J gave up 8 bases, with 13 bases separating them. The J gene is TRBJ1-4, the V gene TRBV20-1, with D unresolved. The receptor's source is a male donor with ankylosing spondylitis. The sample taken for sequencing was synovial fluid, either unsorted or a sorted T cell fraction (not recorded which). The CDR3 nucleotides are TGCAGTGCTAGAGATCAACAGACCGGGGAAAAACTGTTTTTT. Protein sequence: CSARDQQTGEKLFF.